This TCR beta chain was obtained from a study of blood T cell repertoires in COVID-19. Study-wide context: COVID-19 samples from acute and convalescent phases originated in the United States, Italy and Spain. PBMCs, B-cell-depleted T cells, or T cells provided the cDNA or gDNA that made up the material.

Germline loops: CDR1 SEHNR, CDR2 FQNEAQ (reference sequence). The CDR3 has 19 residues. The trim removed 1 base at V and 2 bases at J, leaving 13 bases unmatched. Followed longitudinally, the Seattle patients had been enrolled during active infection. Per the original methods: Cell counts per sample came from amplifying reference gene primers. Repertoires were generated with immunoSEQ multiplex PCR, while TCRdb's copy carries only in-frame clones and drops some. The V and J calls and clone size come from that table; D and trimming were worked out from the DNA. The repertoire includes about 370,000 clones, more than 70% of them detected once, and about 3% sits in the top ten.

Input material: peripheral blood. The rearrangement links TRBV7-9 to TRBJ2-2, with 7 bases matching TRBD1. This receptor was taken from a woman in her 30s with COVID-19, enrolled during active disease. As DNA, the CDR3 is TGTGCCAGCAGCTTAGAAGTCGCCAGGGGGTTCTCCAACACCGGGGAGCTGTTTTTT. Translated: CASSLEVARGFSNTGELFF. Full variable domain (rest looked up from reference TRBV7-9 and TRBJ2-2): DTGVSQNPRHKITKRGQNVTFRCDPISEHNRLYWYRQTLGQGPEFLTYFQNEAQLEKSRLLSDRFSAERPKGSFSTLEIQRTEQGDSAMYLCASSLEVARGFSNTGELFFGEGSRLTVL.